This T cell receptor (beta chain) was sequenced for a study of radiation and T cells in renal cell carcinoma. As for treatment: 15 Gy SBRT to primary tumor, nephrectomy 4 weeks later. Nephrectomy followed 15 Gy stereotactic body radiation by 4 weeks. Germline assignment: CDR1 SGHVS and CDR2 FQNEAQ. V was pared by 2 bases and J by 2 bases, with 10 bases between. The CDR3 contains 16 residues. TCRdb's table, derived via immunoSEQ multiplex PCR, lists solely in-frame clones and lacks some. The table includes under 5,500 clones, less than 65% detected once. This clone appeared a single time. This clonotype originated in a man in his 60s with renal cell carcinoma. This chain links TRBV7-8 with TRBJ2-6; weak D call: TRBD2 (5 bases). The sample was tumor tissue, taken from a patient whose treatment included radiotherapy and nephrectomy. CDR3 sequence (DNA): TGTGCCAGCAGCTTATCCGCCGGGGCTGGGGCCAACGTCCTGACTTTC. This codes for CASSLSAGAGANVLTF.